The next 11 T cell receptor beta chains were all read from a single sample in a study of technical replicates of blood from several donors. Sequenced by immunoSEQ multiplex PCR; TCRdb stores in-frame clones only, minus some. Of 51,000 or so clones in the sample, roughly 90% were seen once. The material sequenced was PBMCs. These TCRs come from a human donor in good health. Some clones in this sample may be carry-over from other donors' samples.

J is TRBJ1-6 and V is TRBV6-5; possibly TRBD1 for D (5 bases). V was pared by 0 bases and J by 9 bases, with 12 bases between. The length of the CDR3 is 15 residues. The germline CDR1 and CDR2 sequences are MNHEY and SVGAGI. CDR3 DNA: TGTGCCAGCAGTTACTCGGCAGGGCTCGGTTCACCCCTCCACTTT. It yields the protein CASSYSAGLGSPLHF.

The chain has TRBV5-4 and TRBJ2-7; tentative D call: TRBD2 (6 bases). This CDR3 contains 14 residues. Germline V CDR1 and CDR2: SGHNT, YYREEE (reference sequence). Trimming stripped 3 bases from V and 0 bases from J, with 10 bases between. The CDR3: CASSYRDSSYEQYF. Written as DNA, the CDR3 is TGTGCCAGCAGCTACCGGGACTCCTCCTACGAGCAGTACTTC. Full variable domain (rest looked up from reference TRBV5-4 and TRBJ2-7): ETGVTQSPTHLIKTRGQQVTLRCSSQSGHNTVSWYQQALGQGPQFIFQYYREEENGRGNFPPRFSGLQFPNYSSELNVNALELDDSALYLCASSYRDSSYEQYFGPGTRLTVT.

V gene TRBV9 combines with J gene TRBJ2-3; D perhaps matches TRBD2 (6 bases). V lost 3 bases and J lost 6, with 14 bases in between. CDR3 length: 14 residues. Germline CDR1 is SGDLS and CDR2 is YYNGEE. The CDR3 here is CASSGRDSRDTQYF. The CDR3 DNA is TGTGCCAGCAGCGGCCGGGACTCCCGGGATACGCAGTATTTT.

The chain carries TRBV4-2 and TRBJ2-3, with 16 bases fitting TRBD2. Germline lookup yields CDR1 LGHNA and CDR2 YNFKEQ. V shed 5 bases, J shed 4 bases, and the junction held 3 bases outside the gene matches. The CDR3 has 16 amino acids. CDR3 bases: TGTGCCAGCAGCTTTGGGACTAGCGGGGGGGCAGATACGCAGTATTTT. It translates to CASSFGTSGGADTQYF.

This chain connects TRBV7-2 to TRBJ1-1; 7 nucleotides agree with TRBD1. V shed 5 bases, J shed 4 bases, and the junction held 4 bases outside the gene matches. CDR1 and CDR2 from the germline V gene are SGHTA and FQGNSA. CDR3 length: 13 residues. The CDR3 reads CASSDHRGTEAFF. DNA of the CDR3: TGTGCCAGCAGCGACCACAGGGGCACTGAAGCTTTCTTT.

As DNA, the CDR3 is TGTGCCAGCTCATCTTTAGCGGGAGAGGCCGAGCAGTACTTC. It is translated as CASSSLAGEAEQYF. This chain connects TRBV18 to TRBJ2-7, with TRBD2 identical over 9 bases. The germline CDR1 and CDR2 sequences are KGHSH and LQKENI. The CDR3 consists of 14 residues. Germline trimming cut 5 bases from V and 6 bases from J; bases unmatched to any gene: 8.

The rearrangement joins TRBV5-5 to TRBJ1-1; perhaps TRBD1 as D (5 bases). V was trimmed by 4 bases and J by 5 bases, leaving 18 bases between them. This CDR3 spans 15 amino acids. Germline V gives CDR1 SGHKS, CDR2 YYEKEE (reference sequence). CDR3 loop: CASSVKGIMGTEAFF. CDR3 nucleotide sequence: TGTGCCAGCAGCGTGAAGGGGATAATGGGTACTGAAGCTTTCTTT. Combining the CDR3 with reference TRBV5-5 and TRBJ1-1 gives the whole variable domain DAGVTQSPTHLIKTRGQQVTLRCSPISGHKSVSWYQQVLGQGPQFIFQYYEKEERGRGNFPDRFSARQFPNYSSELNVNALLLGDSALYLCASSVKGIMGTEAFFGQGTRLTVV.

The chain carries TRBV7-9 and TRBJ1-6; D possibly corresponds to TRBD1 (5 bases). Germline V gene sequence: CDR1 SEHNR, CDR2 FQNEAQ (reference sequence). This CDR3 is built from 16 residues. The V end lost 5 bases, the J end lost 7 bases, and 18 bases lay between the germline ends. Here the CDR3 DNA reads TGTGCCAGCAGCGATATACCGGGACGGGGGAATTCACCCCTCCACTTT. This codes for CASSDIPGRGNSPLHF. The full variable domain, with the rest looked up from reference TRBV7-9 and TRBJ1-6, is DTGVSQNPRHKITKRGQNVTFRCDPISEHNRLYWYRQTLGQGPEFLTYFQNEAQLEKSRLLSDRFSAERPKGSFSTLEIQRTEQGDSAMYLCASSDIPGRGNSPLHFGNGTRLTVT.

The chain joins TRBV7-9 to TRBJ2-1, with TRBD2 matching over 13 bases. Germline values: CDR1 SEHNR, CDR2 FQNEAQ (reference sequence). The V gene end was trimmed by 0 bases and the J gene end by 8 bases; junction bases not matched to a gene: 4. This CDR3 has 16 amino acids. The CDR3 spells CASSLAQGLAGDEQFF. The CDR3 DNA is TGTGCCAGCAGCTTAGCGCAAGGACTAGCGGGAGATGAGCAGTTCTTC.

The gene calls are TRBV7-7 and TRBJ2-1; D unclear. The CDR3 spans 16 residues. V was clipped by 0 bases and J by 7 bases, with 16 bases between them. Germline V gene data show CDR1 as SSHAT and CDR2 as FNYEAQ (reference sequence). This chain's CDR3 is CASSLAHSNSWNEQFF. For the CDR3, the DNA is TGTGCCAGCAGCTTAGCGCATTCTAATAGTTGGAATGAGCAGTTCTTC.

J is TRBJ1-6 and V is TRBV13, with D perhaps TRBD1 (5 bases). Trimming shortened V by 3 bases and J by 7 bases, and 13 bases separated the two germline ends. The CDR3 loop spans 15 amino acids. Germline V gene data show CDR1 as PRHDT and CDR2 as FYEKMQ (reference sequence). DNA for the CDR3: TGTGCCAGCAGCTTGCGACAGATATCAAATTCACCCCTCCACTTT. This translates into CASSLRQISNSPLHF.